This T cell receptor beta chain came from a study of blood T cell repertoires in COVID-19. About the study: Sites in the United States, Italy and Spain provided acute and convalescent COVID-19 samples. PBMCs, B-cell-depleted T cells, or T cells were the source of the cDNA or gDNA that made up the material.

Germline V gene data show CDR1 as MDHEN and CDR2 as SYDVKM. The CDR3 extends over 13 amino acids. V dropped 4 bases and J dropped 9; count of bases not matched to a gene: 6. The protocol was immunoSEQ multiplex PCR, while the TCRdb copy is restricted to in-frame clones and leaves out a portion. The table includes tens of thousands of clones, 60% to 85% detected once. The source of this sequence is a woman in her seventies with active or convalescent COVID-19. The chain employs TRBV28 and TRBJ2-7, with 10 nucleotides matching TRBD1. The sample was peripheral blood. CDR3 sequence reads: CASSSGTGAVQYF. The DNA for the CDR3 is TGTGCCAGCAGTTCAGGGACAGGGGCCGTGCAGTACTTC.